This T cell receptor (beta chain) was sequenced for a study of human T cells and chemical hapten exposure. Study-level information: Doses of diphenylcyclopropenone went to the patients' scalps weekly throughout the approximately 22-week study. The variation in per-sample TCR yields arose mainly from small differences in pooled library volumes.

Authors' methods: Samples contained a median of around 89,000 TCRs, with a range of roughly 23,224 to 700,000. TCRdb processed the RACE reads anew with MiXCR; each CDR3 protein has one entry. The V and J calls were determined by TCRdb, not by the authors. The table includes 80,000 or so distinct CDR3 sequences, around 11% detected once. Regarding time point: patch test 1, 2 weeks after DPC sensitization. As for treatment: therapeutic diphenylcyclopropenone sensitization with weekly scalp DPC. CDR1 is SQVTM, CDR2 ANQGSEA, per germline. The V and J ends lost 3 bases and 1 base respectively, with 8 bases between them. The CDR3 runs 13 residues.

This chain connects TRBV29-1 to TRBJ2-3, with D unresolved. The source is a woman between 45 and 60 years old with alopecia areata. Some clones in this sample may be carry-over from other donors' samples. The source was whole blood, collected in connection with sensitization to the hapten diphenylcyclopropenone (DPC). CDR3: CSVDPGGTDTQYF. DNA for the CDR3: TGCAGCGTTGACCCCGGAGGCACAGATACGCAGTATTTT.